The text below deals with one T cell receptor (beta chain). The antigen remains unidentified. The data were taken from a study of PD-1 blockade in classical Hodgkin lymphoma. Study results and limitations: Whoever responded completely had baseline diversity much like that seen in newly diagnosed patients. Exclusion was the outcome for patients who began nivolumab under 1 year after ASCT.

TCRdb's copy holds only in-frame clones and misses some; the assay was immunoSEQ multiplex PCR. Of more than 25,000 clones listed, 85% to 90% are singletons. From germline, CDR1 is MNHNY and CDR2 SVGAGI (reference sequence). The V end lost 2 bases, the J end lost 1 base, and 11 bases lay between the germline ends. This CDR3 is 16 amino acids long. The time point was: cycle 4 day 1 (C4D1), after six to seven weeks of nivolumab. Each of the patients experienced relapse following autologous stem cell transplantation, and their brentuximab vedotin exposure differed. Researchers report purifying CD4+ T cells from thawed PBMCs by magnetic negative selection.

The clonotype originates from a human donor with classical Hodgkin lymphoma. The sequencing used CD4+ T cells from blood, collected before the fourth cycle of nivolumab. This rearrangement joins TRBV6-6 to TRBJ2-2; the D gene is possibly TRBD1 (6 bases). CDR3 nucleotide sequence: TGTGCCAGCAGTTACAACAGGGTGGAGAACACCGGGGAGCTGTTTTTT. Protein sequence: CASSYNRVENTGELFF.